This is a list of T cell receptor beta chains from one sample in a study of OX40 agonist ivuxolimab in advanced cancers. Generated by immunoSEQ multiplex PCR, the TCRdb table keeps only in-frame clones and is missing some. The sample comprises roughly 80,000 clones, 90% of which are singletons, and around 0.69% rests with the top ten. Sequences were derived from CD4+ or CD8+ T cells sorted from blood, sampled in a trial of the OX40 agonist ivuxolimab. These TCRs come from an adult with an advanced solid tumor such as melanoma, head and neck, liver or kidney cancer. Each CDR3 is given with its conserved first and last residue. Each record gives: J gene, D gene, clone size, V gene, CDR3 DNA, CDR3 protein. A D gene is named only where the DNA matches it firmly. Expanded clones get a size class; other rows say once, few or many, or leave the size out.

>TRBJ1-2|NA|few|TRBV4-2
TGTGCCAGCAGCCAAGAACTCTATGGCTACACCTTC
CASSQELYGYTF
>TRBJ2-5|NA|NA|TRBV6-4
TGTGCCAGCAGCCGGGGGAGGCCAAGAGGGGCGGCGGGAGAGACCCAGTACTTC
CASSRGRPRGAAGETQYF
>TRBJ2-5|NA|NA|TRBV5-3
TGTGCCAGAAGCCCCCAAGACGTGTTTCAAGAGACCCAGTACTTC
CARSPQDVFQETQYF
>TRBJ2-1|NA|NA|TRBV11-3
TGTGCCAGCAGCTTAAGGAGCTACAATGAGCAGTTCTTC
CASSLRSYNEQFF
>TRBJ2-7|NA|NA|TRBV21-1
TGTGCCAGCAGCCCTGGGGTCAGGATCTACGAGCAGTACTTC
CASSPGVRIYEQYF
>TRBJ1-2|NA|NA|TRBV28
TGTGCCAGCAGTACCCCATCCACAGGGCACTATGGCTACACCTTC
CASSTPSTGHYGYTF
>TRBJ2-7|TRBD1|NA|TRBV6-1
TGTGCCAGCAGTTGGACAGGGGTCTACGAGCAGTACTTC
CASSWTGVYEQYF
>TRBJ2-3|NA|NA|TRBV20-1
TGCAGTGCTAGAACGGCAGATACGCAGTATTTT
CSARTADTQYF
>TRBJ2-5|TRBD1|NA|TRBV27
TGTGCCAGCAGAGGGGACAGGTTCGGGACCCAGTACTTC
CASRGDRFGTQYF
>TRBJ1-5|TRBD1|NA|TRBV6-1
TGTGCCAGCAGTGATGGCCGGTGGGGGACAGTGCTCAATCAGCCCCAGCATTTT
CASSDGRWGTVLNQPQHF
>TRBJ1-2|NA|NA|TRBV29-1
TGCAGCGTTGTATCGGGGGGCACCGGCTATGGCTACACCTTC
CSVVSGGTGYGYTF
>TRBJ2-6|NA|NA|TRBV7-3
TGTGCCAGCAGCGCCAGGGGTAACGTCCTGACTTTC
CASSARGNVLTF
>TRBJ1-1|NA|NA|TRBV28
TGTGCCAGCAGTTTATGGGGGAGGAACACTGAAGCTTTCTTT
CASSLWGRNTEAFF
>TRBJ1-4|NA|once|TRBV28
TGTGCCAGCAGAAAAACAGGTGAAAAACTGTTTTTT
CASRKTGEKLFF
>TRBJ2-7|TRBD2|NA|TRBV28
TGTGCCAGCAGTTTGGGCGGGAGGAGGACCTACGAGCAGTACTTC
CASSLGGRRTYEQYF
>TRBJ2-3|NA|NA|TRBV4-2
TGTGCCAGCAGCCCCGAGGGGGGTACAGATACGCAGTATTTT
CASSPEGGTDTQYF
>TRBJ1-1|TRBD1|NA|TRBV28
TGTGCCAGCAGTCCCCGACAGGGCACTGAAGCTTTCTTT
CASSPRQGTEAFF
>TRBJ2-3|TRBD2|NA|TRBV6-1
TGTGCCAGCAGTGAAGAGCGGGGCCCGACTAGCGGGACTAGCACAGATACGCAGTATTTT
CASSEERGPTSGTSTDTQYF
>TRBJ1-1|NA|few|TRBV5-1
TGCGCCAGCAGCTTGGCGAGGAACACTGAAGCTTTCTTT
CASSLARNTEAFF
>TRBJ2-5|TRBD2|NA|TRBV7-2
TGTGCCAGCAGCGAACCGGGACTAGCGGGAGGAGGGGGAGAGACCCAGTACTTC
CASSEPGLAGGGGETQYF
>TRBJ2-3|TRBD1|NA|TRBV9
TGTGCCAGCAGCGTAGGGCAGGGGGCGGGCACAGATACGCAGTATTTT
CASSVGQGAGTDTQYF
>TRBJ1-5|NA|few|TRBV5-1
TGCGCCAGCAGCTTGGCCCCAGGAACATGGGACAATCAGCCCCAGCATTTT
CASSLAPGTWDNQPQHF
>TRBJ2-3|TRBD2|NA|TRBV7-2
TGTGCCAGCAGCCCTGGCGGCGGGAGGGGGGGCACAGATACGCAGTATTTT
CASSPGGGRGGTDTQYF
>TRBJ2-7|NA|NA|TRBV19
TGTGCCAGTAGTCATATGGGGACTCAAGCCTACGAGCAGTACTTC
CASSHMGTQAYEQYF
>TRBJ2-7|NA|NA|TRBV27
TGTGCCAGCAGTTTATTGGGAACCTACGAGCAGTACTTC
CASSLLGTYEQYF
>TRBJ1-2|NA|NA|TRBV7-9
TGTGCCAGCAGCTTAGATCTCCTCTTGGTCTATGGCTACACCTTC
CASSLDLLLVYGYTF
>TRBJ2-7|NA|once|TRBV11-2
TGTGCCAGCAGCCCGACGGGACTGAAGCAGTACTTC
CASSPTGLKQYF
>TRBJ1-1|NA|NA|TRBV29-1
TGCAGCGTCAACCGGGGTGGGAACACTGAAGCTTTCTTT
CSVNRGGNTEAFF
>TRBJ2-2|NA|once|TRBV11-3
TGTGCCAGCAGCACGCAGGGGGGGACCGGGGAGCTGTTTTTT
CASSTQGGTGELFF
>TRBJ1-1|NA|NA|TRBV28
TGTGCCAGCAGTTGGACGGAATGGAACACTGAAGCTTTCTTT
CASSWTEWNTEAFF
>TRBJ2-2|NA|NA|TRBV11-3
TGTGCCAGCAGCTCCCTATGGGGGGGGGAGCTGTTTTTT
CASSSLWGGELFF
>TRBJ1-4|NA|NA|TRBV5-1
TGCGCCAGCAGCTTGGGGGAGATTAATGAAAAACTGTTTTTT
CASSLGEINEKLFF
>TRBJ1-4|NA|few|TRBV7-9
TGTGCCAGCAGCTCAGCTGGGGGGGGTGAAAAACTGTTTTTT
CASSSAGGGEKLFF
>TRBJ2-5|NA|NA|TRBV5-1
TGCGCCAGCAGCTTGATAGGGAATCGACAAGAGACCCAGTACTTC
CASSLIGNRQETQYF
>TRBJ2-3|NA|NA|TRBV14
TGTGCCAGCAGCCACACAGATACGCAGTATTTT
CASSHTDTQYF
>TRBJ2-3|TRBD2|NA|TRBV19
TGTGCCAGTAGTACCCGGACTAGCGGGAGGGTCCTCACAGATACGCAGTATTTT
CASSTRTSGRVLTDTQYF
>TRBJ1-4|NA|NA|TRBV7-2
TGTGCCAGCAGCCGGACCTCTGCAACTAATGAAAAACTGTTTTTT
CASSRTSATNEKLFF
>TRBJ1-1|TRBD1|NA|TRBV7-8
TGTGCCAGCAGCTTGACAGGGGTGAACACTGAAGCTTTCTTT
CASSLTGVNTEAFF
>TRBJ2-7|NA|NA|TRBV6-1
TGTGCCAGCAGTAGGACAGCCAACTACGAGCAGTACTTC
CASSRTANYEQYF
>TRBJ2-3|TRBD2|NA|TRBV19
TGTGCCAGTACAATATTCGCGGGAGGGATAGATACGCAGTATTTT
CASTIFAGGIDTQYF
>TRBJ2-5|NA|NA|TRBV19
TGTGCCAGTAGTAACCCGGGACTCGGAATCCAAGAGACCCAGTACTTC
CASSNPGLGIQETQYF
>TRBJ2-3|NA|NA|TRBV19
TGTGCCACCGCGGACAGGAGGGGAGATACGCAGTATTTT
CATADRRGDTQYF
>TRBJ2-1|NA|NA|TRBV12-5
TGTGCTAGTTTAAGGTACTACAATGAGCAGTTCTTC
CASLRYYNEQFF
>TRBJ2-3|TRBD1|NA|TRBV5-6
TGTGCCAGCAGCTTGCTGGGACAGGGGTCAGATACGCAGTATTTT
CASSLLGQGSDTQYF
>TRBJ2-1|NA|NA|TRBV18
TGTGCCAGCTCACCTCGTAGCGGCAATGAGCAGTTCTTC
CASSPRSGNEQFF
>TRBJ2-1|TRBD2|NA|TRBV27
TGTGCCACTAAGGGGATGGGGGTTGGGCGGGAGGGCCTCCCAGGCTTCCATGAGCAGTTCTTC
CATKGMGVGREGLPGFHEQFF
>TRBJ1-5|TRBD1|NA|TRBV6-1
TGTGCCAGCAGTGAGCACGGGGGACAGGGATCCCAGCCCCAGCATTTT
CASSEHGGQGSQPQHF
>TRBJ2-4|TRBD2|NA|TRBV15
TGTGCCACCAGCAGAGTTTTACGGACTAGTGGGGGCATTCAGTACTTC
CATSRVLRTSGGIQYF
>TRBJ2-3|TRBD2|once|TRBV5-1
TGCGCCAGCACCTCGGGGGGGCAGGGAAGCACAGATACGCAGTATTTT
CASTSGGQGSTDTQYF
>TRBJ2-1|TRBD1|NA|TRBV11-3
TGTGCCAGCAGCACACTTACCGGGACAGCCGATCGAGAACAGTTCTTC
CASSTLTGTADREQFF
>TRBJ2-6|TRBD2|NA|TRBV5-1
TGCGCCAGCAAGACTAGCGGGAGTTCTAACTCTGGGGCCAACGTCCTGACTTTC
CASKTSGSSNSGANVLTF
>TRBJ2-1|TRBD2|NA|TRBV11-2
TGTGCCAGCAGCTTAATGTCCGGGACTAACTACAATGAGCAGTTCTTC
CASSLMSGTNYNEQFF
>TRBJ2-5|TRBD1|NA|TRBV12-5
TGTGCTAGTGGTTTGGGAAACAGACAGGGGGGGACCCAGTACTTC
CASGLGNRQGGTQYF
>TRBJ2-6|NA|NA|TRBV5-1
TGCGCCAGCAGCTTGGATCCGAACTCTGGGGCCAACGTCCTGACTTTC
CASSLDPNSGANVLTF
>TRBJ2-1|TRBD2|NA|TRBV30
TGTGCCTGGAGTCTTAGCGGGAGCTCCTACAATGAGCAGTTCTTC
CAWSLSGSSYNEQFF
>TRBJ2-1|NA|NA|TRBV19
TGTGCCAGTAGCATGCGGGGCGAAGAGCAGTTCTTC
CASSMRGEEQFF
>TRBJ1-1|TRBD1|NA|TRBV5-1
TGCGCCAGCAGCTTGGGGACAGGGAACACTGAAGCTTTCTTT
CASSLGTGNTEAFF